Listed here are 18 T cell receptor beta chains from one sample, sequenced in a study of cytomegalovirus exposure and HLA in healthy donors. Assay: immunoSEQ multiplex PCR; the TCRdb copy retains only in-frame clones and omits some. The sample has approximately 270,000 clones, around 89% seen once. The sample was PBMCs. The receptors were sampled from a woman under 30 in good health and CMV-seronegative.

This sequence joins TRBV14 and TRBJ1-6; D remains unclear. This CDR3 contains 14 residues. The V end was cut by 2 bases, the J end by 5 bases, with 7 bases between. Germline CDR1 is SGHDN and CDR2 is FVKESK. CDR3 coding DNA: TGTGCCAGCAGCCAACTGGGCAATAATTCACCCCTCCACTTT. As protein: CASSQLGNNSPLHF. The whole variable domain, filled in from reference TRBV14 and TRBJ1-6, reads EAGVTQFPSHSVIEKGQTVTLRCDPISGHDNLYWYRRVMGKEIKFLLHFVKESKQDESGMPNNRFLAERTGGTYSTLKVQPAELEDSGVYFCASSQLGNNSPLHFGNGTRLTVT.

The chain employs TRBV6-1 and TRBJ1-6, with D uncertain. This CDR3 comprises 16 residues. The V gene lost 3 bases and the J gene lost 0 bases, with 9 bases spanning the gap. Per germline, CDR1 MNHNS and CDR2 SASEGT. CDR3 loop: CASSDGYSSYNSPLHF. The CDR3 bases are TGTGCCAGCAGTGATGGATACAGCTCCTATAATTCACCCCTCCACTTT.

The rearrangement joins TRBV12-5 to TRBJ2-1, with 9 bases matching TRBD1. CDR1 is LGHNT and CDR2 is FRNRAP in the germline V gene. CDR3 length: 16 residues. J gave up 4 bases and V 1 base, and 5 bases lay outside the gene matches. The CDR3 here is CASGLGQGVFYNEQFF. Written as DNA, the CDR3 is TGTGCTAGTGGTTTGGGACAGGGGGTCTTTTACAATGAGCAGTTCTTC.

In this sample, this clone turned up a few times. The rearrangement uses TRBV9 and TRBJ1-5, with 9 bases identical to TRBD1. V trimming: 3 bases; J trimming: 6 bases; junction bases outside the gene matches: 4. This CDR3 spans 14 amino acids. CDR1 SGDLS and CDR2 YYNGEE come from the germline V gene. CDR3 sequence reads: CASSAGQGGQPQHF. CDR3 coding DNA: TGTGCCAGCAGCGCGGGACAGGGAGGTCAGCCCCAGCATTTT.

The CDR3 DNA follows: TGTGCCAGCAGCCCCACAGGGGGCGCAGAACACGAGCAGTACTTC. The encoded protein is CASSPTGGAEHEQYF. The genes are TRBV11-3 and TRBJ2-7; 9 bases align to TRBD1. The CDR3 spans 15 residues. Germline CDR1 reads SGHNT; CDR2 reads YENEEA. V gave up 5 bases and J gave up 5 bases; unmatched junction bases: 10.

This chain joins TRBV7-9 and TRBJ1-6, with D perhaps matching TRBD1 (6 bases). The CDR3 contains 15 residues. The V gene's germline CDR1 is SEHNR and CDR2 FQNEAQ (reference sequence). With 1 base removed from V and 9 bases from J, the gap between germline ends came to 13 bases. CDR3 sequence reads: CASSLEGHSISPLHF. DNA of the CDR3: TGTGCCAGCAGCTTAGAGGGACATTCGATTTCACCCCTCCACTTT.

In DNA form, the CDR3 reads TGTGCCAGCAGTTTAAAACAGGGGAGGGAAAAACTGTTTTTT. Encoded protein: CASSLKQGREKLFF. The chain employs TRBV28 and TRBJ1-4; TRBD1 agrees at 7 bases. The junction had 5 bases not matched to a gene; V was cut back by 2 bases and J by 8 bases. There are 14 residues in the CDR3. Per germline, CDR1 MDHEN and CDR2 SYDVKM.

V gene TRBV2 combines with J gene TRBJ1-4; tentatively, D is TRBD1 (5 bases). There are 18 residues in the CDR3. Germline assignment: CDR1 SNHLY and CDR2 FYNNEI. V dropped 6 bases and J dropped 4 bases, with 24 bases sitting between them. The CDR3 sequence is CASRAGAAGRSNNEKLFF. The CDR3 DNA reads TGTGCCAGCAGAGCTGGGGCAGCTGGTCGTAGCAATAATGAAAAACTGTTTTTT.

This CDR3 reads CASSRGGAYGYTF. The CDR3 DNA is TGTGCCAGCAGCCGAGGAGGGGCCTATGGCTACACCTTC. The V gene is TRBV27, the J gene TRBJ1-2; D is possibly TRBD1 (5 bases). Germline V gene sequence: CDR1 MNHEY, CDR2 SMNVEV (reference sequence). V lost 6 bases and J 4 bases, leaving 12 bases between the germline ends. The CDR3 contains 13 residues.

The CDR3 nucleotides are TGTGCCAGCAGTAGGACTAGCGGCACAGATACGCAGTATTTT. Protein sequence: CASSRTSGTDTQYF. V gene TRBV2 combines with J gene TRBJ2-3; 9 nucleotides match TRBD2. Germline V gene sequence: CDR1 SNHLY, CDR2 FYNNEI. CDR3 size: 14 residues. V was clipped by 5 bases and J by 1 base; unmatched bases: 1.

The chain couples TRBV2 to TRBJ1-1, with D hard to call. The V end lost 8 bases, the J end lost 0 bases, and 10 bases lay between the germline ends. Germline V lookup: CDR1 SNHLY, CDR2 FYNNEI. There are 13 residues in the CDR3. The CDR3 here is CASRTDMNTEAFF. CDR3 bases: TGTGCCAGCCGCACCGACATGAACACTGAAGCTTTCTTT.

This chain connects TRBV7-8 to TRBJ1-5; 7 bases map to TRBD1. After removal of 5 bases from V and 3 bases from J, the junction contained 7 bases not matched to a gene. The germline gives CDR1 SGHVS, CDR2 FQNEAQ. The CDR3 contains 15 residues. The CDR3 region is CASSLWTGVNQPQHF. CDR3 DNA: TGTGCCAGCAGCCTATGGACAGGAGTCAATCAGCCCCAGCATTTT.

The chain recombines TRBV27 with TRBJ2-2; D unresolved. Germline V CDR1 and CDR2: MNHEY, SMNVEV (reference sequence). The CDR3 loop spans 12 amino acids. V dropped 3 bases and J dropped 7 bases, with 6 bases sitting between them. As DNA, the CDR3 is TGTGCCAGCAGTTTCGCGGTCGGGGAGCTGTTTTTT. Translated, it gives CASSFAVGELFF.

The genes are TRBV11-2 and TRBJ2-1; TRBD1 aligns across 7 bases. The V gene's germline CDR1 is SGHAT and CDR2 FQNNGV. The CDR3 consists of 16 residues. The J segment lost 4 bases and the V segment lost 3 bases, leaving 9 bases of the junction unmatched. CDR3 in amino acids: CASSFYPGQRYNEQFF. The CDR3 region has the DNA TGTGCCAGCAGCTTCTATCCGGGACAGCGATACAATGAGCAGTTCTTC.

This clone was recorded only once. The chain carries TRBV4-1 and TRBJ1-5, with 9 bases that match TRBD1. The CDR3 loop spans 16 amino acids. Trimming removed 2 bases from V and 6 bases from J; junction bases left unmatched: 8. The germline gives CDR1 MGHRA, CDR2 YSYEKL. The CDR3, as DNA: TGCGCCAGCAGCCAACAAGCGGACAGGGGAGTTCAGCCCCAGCATTTT. It translates to CASSQQADRGVQPQHF.

The chain carries TRBV7-9 and TRBJ2-7; maybe TRBD1 (5 bases). This CDR3 has 15 residues. Germline values: CDR1 SEHNR, CDR2 FQNEAQ (reference sequence). The V gene lost 1 base and the J gene lost 5 bases, with 15 bases spanning the gap. The CDR3 spells CASSLVGQGGNEQYF. The DNA for the CDR3 is TGTGCCAGCAGCTTAGTGGGTCAGGGCGGCAACGAGCAGTACTTC.

CDR3 nucleotides: TGTGCCAGCAGGCTAGCGGGGGGGGCCAGTGAGCAGTTCTTC. This encodes CASRLAGGASEQFF. The chain combines TRBV2 with TRBJ2-1; 12 bases map to TRBD2. The CDR3 extends over 14 amino acids. CDR1 SNHLY and CDR2 FYNNEI come from the germline V gene. V dropped 6 bases and J dropped 9; count of bases not matched to a gene: 6.

The chain links TRBV6-5 to TRBJ2-1; tentative D call: TRBD2 (6 bases). V gave up 2 bases and J gave up 5 bases, with 13 bases separating them. This CDR3 spans 15 amino acids. Germline CDR1 MNHEY, CDR2 SVGAGI. The CDR3 DNA reads TGTGCCAGCAGTTACAGGGGAGGTGGGCACAATGAGCAGTTCTTC. Residues: CASSYRGGGHNEQFF.